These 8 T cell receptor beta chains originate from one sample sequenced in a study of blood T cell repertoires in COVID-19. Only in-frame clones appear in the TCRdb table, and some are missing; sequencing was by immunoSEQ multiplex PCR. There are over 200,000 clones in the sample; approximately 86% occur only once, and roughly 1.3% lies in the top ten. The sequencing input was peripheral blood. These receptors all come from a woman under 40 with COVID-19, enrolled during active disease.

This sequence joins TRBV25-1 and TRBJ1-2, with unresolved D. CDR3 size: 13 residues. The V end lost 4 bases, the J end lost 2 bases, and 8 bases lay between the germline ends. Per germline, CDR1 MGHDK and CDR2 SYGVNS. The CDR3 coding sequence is TGTGCCAGCAGTGGAGGTAAAAACTATGGCTACACCTTC. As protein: CASSGGKNYGYTF.

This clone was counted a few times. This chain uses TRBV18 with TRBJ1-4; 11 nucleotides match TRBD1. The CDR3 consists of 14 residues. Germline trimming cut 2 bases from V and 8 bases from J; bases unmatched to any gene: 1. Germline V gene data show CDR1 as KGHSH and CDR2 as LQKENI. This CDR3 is CASSPRDRGEKLFF. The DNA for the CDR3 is TGTGCCAGCTCACCAAGGGACAGGGGGGAAAAACTGTTTTTT.

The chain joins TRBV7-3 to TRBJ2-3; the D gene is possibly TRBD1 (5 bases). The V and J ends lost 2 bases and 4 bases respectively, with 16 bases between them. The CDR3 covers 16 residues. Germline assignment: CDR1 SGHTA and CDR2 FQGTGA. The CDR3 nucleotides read TGTGCCAGCAGCTTAGATCCCACAGGAGTATCAGATACGCAGTATTTT. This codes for CASSLDPTGVSDTQYF.

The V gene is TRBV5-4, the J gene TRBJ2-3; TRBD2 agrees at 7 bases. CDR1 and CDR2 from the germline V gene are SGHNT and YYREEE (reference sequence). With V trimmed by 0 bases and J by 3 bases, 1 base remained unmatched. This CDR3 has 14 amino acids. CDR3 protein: CASSLAGGTDTQYF. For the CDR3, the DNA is TGTGCCAGCAGCTTGGCGGGGGGTACAGATACGCAGTATTTT.

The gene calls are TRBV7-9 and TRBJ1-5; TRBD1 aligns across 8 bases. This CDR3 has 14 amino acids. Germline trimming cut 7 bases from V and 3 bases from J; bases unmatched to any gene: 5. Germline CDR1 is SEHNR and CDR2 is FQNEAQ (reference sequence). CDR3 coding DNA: TGTGCCAGCAAGGGACAGGAACCCAATCAGCCCCAGCATTTT. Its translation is CASKGQEPNQPQHF.

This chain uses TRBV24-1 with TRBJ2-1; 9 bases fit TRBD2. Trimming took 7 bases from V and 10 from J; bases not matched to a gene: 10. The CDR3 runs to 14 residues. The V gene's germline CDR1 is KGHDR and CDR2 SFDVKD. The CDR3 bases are TGTGCCACCAGATCGGGAGCGGGAGGCGGGGAGCAGTTCTTC. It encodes CATRSGAGGGEQFF.

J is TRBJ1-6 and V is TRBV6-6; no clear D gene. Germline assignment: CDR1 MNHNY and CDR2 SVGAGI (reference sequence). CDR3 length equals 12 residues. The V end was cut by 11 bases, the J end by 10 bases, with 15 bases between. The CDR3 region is CAGVSQKSPLHF. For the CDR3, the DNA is TGTGCCGGAGTCAGTCAGAAGTCACCCCTCCACTTT.

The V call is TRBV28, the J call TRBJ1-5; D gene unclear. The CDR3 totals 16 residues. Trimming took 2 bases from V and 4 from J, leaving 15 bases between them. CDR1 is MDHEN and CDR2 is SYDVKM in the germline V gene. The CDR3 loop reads CASSLIREGPNQPQHF. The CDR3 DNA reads TGTGCCAGCAGTTTAATACGCGAGGGCCCAAATCAGCCCCAGCATTTT.